Listed here are 27 T cell receptor beta chains from one sample, sequenced in a study of T-cell reconstitution after alpha-beta-depleted transplantation in children. The authors prepared the TCRbeta library with unique molecular identifiers. In TCRdb, the PCR reads were re-called with MiXCR into one record per CDR3 protein. The table has 550,000 to 600,000 distinct CDR3 sequences, about 23% seen once. The source material was PBMCs, mostly from graft donor cells, sampled 360 days after TCRalphabeta/CD19-depleted stem cell transplant. Receptors were obtained from a boy under two years old who had a stem cell transplant for acute myeloid leukemia, so the T cells may come from the graft donor.

In this sample, this clonotype turned up many times. J is TRBJ2-2 and V is TRBV7-9; unclear D gene. V lost 4 bases and J 3 bases, leaving 12 bases between the germline ends. CDR1 and CDR2 (germline): SEHNR, FQNEAQ (reference sequence). The CDR3 contains 15 residues. Here the CDR3 DNA reads TGTGCCAGCAGCTCCCGTGGACCTGACACCGGGGAGCTGTTTTTT. Residues: CASSSRGPDTGELFF.

The gene calls are TRBV29-1 and TRBJ2-3; 9 positions agree with TRBD2. V was pared by 7 bases and J by 0 bases, with 17 bases of the junction left unmatched. Germline V gene lookup returns CDR1 SQVTM and CDR2 ANQGSEA. The CDR3 length is 18 residues. CDR3 amino acids: CSAKRLASGAVSTDTQYF. The CDR3 region has the DNA TGCAGCGCCAAGAGGTTGGCTAGCGGGGCGGTAAGCACAGATACGCAGTATTTT.

This clonotype was recorded many times. The chain uses TRBV4-2 and TRBJ2-1; D not resolved. V shed 11 bases and J shed 0 bases, with 11 bases lying between them. Germline V gives CDR1 LGHNA, CDR2 YNFKEQ. This CDR3 region has 13 residues. For the CDR3, the DNA is TGTGCCGTCCAGATTAGCTCCTACAATGAGCAGTTCTTC. It codes for CAVQISSYNEQFF.

This clonotype was seen ten or more times. The chain employs TRBV7-2 and TRBJ2-5, with D uncertain. CDR1 is SGHTA, CDR2 FQGNSA, per germline. V dropped 1 base and J dropped 5 bases, with 17 bases sitting between them. CDR3 size: 16 residues. CDR3 DNA sequence: TGTGCCAGCAGCTTAGTGGTTGGCACCATGGTGGAGACCCAGTACTTC. Translated, it gives CASSLVVGTMVETQYF.

V usage is TRBV5-1 and J usage is TRBJ2-1, with 12 bases that match TRBD2. V was pared by 3 bases and J by 0 bases, with 7 bases of the junction left unmatched. The CDR3 loop spans 18 amino acids. CDR1 and CDR2 from the germline V gene are SGHRS and YFSETQ. In DNA form, the CDR3 reads TGCGCCAGCAGCTCCCAACTAGCGGGGGGACGCTCCTACAATGAGCAGTTCTTC. Translating gives CASSSQLAGGRSYNEQFF.

There are many counts of this clonotype. The rearrangement joins TRBV14 to TRBJ2-1; the match to TRBD2 covers 9 bases. The CDR3 runs to 15 residues. Germline trimming cut 1 base from V and 7 bases from J; bases unmatched to any gene: 5. CDR1 is SGHDN and CDR2 is FVKESK in the germline V gene. In DNA, the CDR3 is TGTGCCAGCAGCCAAGGGACTAGCGTGATGAATGAGCAGTTCTTC. Protein sequence: CASSQGTSVMNEQFF.

V gene TRBV7-2 combines with J gene TRBJ1-1; D unresolved. The V end lost 5 bases, the J end lost 1 base, and 8 bases lay between the germline ends. The CDR3 is 13 amino acids. Per the germline V gene, CDR1 is SGHTA and CDR2 is FQGNSA. The DNA of the CDR3 is TGTGCCAGCAGCCCCCACGCGAACACTGAAGCTTTCTTT. Translated: CASSPHANTEAFF.

Ten or more counts support this clonotype. The gene calls are TRBV5-1 and TRBJ2-7; 7 bases line up with TRBD2. This CDR3 spans 14 amino acids. CDR1 SGHRS and CDR2 YFSETQ come from the germline V gene. V lost 0 bases and J lost 6; bases outside the gene matches: 6. The CDR3 bases are TGCGCCAGCAGCTTGGAAGGGGCGGGAGCCGAGCAGTACGTC. It encodes CASSLEGAGAEQYV.

The chain links TRBV7-9 to TRBJ1-4; a possible D gene is TRBD1 (6 bases). Deletions cut 7 bases from V and 7 bases from J, with 16 bases between. This CDR3 spans 14 amino acids. In germline, CDR1 is SEHNR, CDR2 FQNEAQ (reference sequence). CDR3 nucleotide sequence: TGTGCCAGCACCCCGTCAGGGGCGGGTGAAAAACTGTTTTTT. The encoded protein is CASTPSGAGEKLFF.

This chain uses TRBV20-1 with TRBJ2-1; D uncertain. Trimming left V 3 bases short and J 4 bases short, with 7 bases between. CDR3 length equals 12 residues. Germline CDR1 is DFQATT and CDR2 is SNEGSKA (reference sequence). CDR3 loop: CSARQAYNEQFF. The CDR3 DNA reads as TGCAGTGCTAGGCAGGCGTACAATGAGCAGTTCTTC.

The chain combines TRBV12-3 or TRBV12-4 with TRBJ1-4, with D tentatively TRBD1 (5 bases). Between the trimmed V and J ends, which lost 5 bases and 8 bases, there was a span of 12 bases. The length of the CDR3 is 13 residues. CDR3 loop: CASSGDGNEKLFF. The CDR3 DNA sequence: TGTGCCAGCAGTGGGGACGGCAACGAAAAACTGTTTTTT.

The table lists this clonotype with many counts. The J gene is TRBJ2-1, the V gene TRBV10-3; 7 bases agree with TRBD1. The CDR3 has 13 amino acids. CDR1 is ENHRY, CDR2 SYGVKD, per germline. J was trimmed by 4 bases and V by 7 bases; bases with no gene match: 4. CDR3 in DNA: TGTGCCATCAACGACAGGGAATACAATGAGCAGTTCTTC. As protein: CAINDREYNEQFF.

This clonotype was recorded a few times. V gene TRBV4-3 combines with J gene TRBJ1-1; tentative D call: TRBD1 (5 bases). Germline CDR1 is LGHNA and CDR2 is YSLEER. This CDR3 contains 14 residues. V lost 1 base and J lost 0, with 6 bases in between. The CDR3 reads CASSQATVNTEAFF. The DNA for the CDR3 is TGCGCCAGCAGCCAAGCGACAGTGAACACTGAAGCTTTCTTT.

The chain recombines TRBV20-1 with TRBJ2-1; TRBD1 matches at 7 bases. The CDR3 consists of 17 residues. J lost 2 bases, V lost 1 base, and 11 bases had no gene match. CDR1 is DFQATT, CDR2 SNEGSKA, per germline (reference sequence). The CDR3 sequence: CSARGSVGTVTYNEQFF. The DNA for the CDR3 is TGCAGTGCTAGAGGTAGTGTGGGGACAGTCACCTACAATGAGCAGTTCTTC.

The chain is built from TRBV9 and TRBJ2-3, with 13 nucleotides matching TRBD2. Germline V lookup: CDR1 SGDLS, CDR2 YYNGEE. The CDR3 totals 17 residues. V lost 0 bases, J lost 4 bases, and 5 bases stayed unmatched. This CDR3 reads CASSVATSGGAADTQYF. CDR3 in DNA: TGTGCCAGCAGCGTAGCAACTAGCGGGGGGGCAGCAGATACGCAGTATTTT. Drawing the rest from reference TRBV9 and TRBJ2-3, the complete variable domain is DSGVTQTPKHLITATGQRVTLRCSPRSGDLSVYWYQQSLDQGLQFLIQYYNGEERAKGNILERFSAQQFPDLHSELNLSSLELGDSALYFCASSVATSGGAADTQYFGPGTRLTVL.

This clonotype was observed a single time. V is TRBV7-2 and J is TRBJ2-3, with D uncertain. CDR3 length: 14 residues. Deletions cut 5 bases from V and 2 bases from J, with 11 bases between. Germline CDR1 and CDR2: SGHTA and FQGNSA. CDR3 loop: CASSPGSNTDTQYF. As DNA, the CDR3 is TGTGCCAGCAGCCCCGGGTCGAACACAGATACGCAGTATTTT. The full variable domain, in which reference TRBV7-2 and TRBJ2-3 provide the parts outside the CDR3, is GAGVSQSPSNKVTEKGKDVELRCDPISGHTALYWYRQSLGQGLEFLIYFQGNSAPDKSGLPSDRFSAERTGGSVSTLTIQRTQQEDSAVYLCASSPGSNTDTQYFGPGTRLTVL.

The V gene is TRBV20-1, the J gene TRBJ2-1; 8 bases match TRBD2. V lost 0 bases and J lost 7; bases outside the gene matches: 8. The CDR3 runs 15 residues. CDR1 is DFQATT, CDR2 SNEGSKA, per germline (reference sequence). CDR3 loop: CSARDTGGVLNEQFF. The CDR3 nucleotides read TGCAGTGCTAGAGATACGGGGGGGGTTTTAAATGAGCAGTTCTTC.

The sample holds many counts of this clonotype. The chain uses TRBV11-2 and TRBJ1-6, with 8 bases identical to TRBD1. The CDR3 has 15 residues. The germline V gene encodes CDR1 SGHAT and CDR2 FQNNGV. The V segment lost 2 bases and the J segment 11 bases; nucleotides outside the gene matches: 8. The CDR3 nucleotides are TGTGCCAGCAGCTTACGCCGGGACAGGTTGGCACCCCTCCACTTT. Translating gives CASSLRRDRLAPLHF.

There are a few counts of this clonotype. This chain links TRBV5-4 with TRBJ1-4, with D perhaps matching TRBD1 (5 bases). Trimming stripped 3 bases from V and 5 bases from J, with 17 bases between. This CDR3 is built from 16 residues. Per the germline V gene, CDR1 is SGHNT and CDR2 is YYREEE (reference sequence). CDR3 nucleotides: TGTGCCAGCAGCTCCGTCGCTGGAGGGGCGAATGAAAAACTGTTTTTT. Translation: CASSSVAGGANEKLFF.

In its sample, this clonotype was seen many times. V and J are TRBV7-2 and TRBJ1-2; possibly TRBD1 for D (5 bases). V lost 1 base, J lost 2 bases, and 14 bases lay in between. Germline-derived CDR1 and CDR2 are SGHTA and FQGNSA. CDR3 size: 16 residues. This chain's CDR3 is CASSLDPGEGNYGYTF. CDR3 bases: TGTGCCAGCAGCTTAGACCCCGGGGAGGGGAACTATGGCTACACCTTC.

The genes are TRBV5-6 and TRBJ2-7; unclear D gene. Germline assignment: CDR1 SGHDT and CDR2 YYEEEE. The CDR3 runs 13 residues. V was cut by 2 bases and J by 7 bases, with 13 bases left in between. The CDR3 here is CASSFGSTREQYV. CDR3 nucleotides: TGTGCCAGCAGCTTCGGGTCGACAAGGGAGCAGTACGTC.

At least ten counts were recorded for this clonotype. CDR3 amino acids: CAISDPAGGEKTGELFF. In DNA, the CDR3 is TGTGCCATCAGTGACCCAGCGGGGGGCGAAAAGACCGGGGAGCTGTTTTTT. This chain links TRBV10-3 with TRBJ2-2; 9 nucleotides match TRBD2. CDR3 size: 17 residues. Germline loops: CDR1 ENHRY, CDR2 SYGVKD. The V and J ends lost 3 bases and 5 bases, in that order; junction bases with no gene match: 10.

The J gene is TRBJ2-7, the V gene TRBV5-5; D may correspond to TRBD1 or TRBD2 (5 bases each). Germline V CDR1 and CDR2: SGHKS, YYEKEE (reference sequence). CDR3 length: 17 residues. V dropped 0 bases and J dropped 3 bases, with 19 bases sitting between them. The CDR3 loop reads CASSLALGVSFLYEQYV. For the CDR3, the DNA is TGTGCCAGCAGCTTGGCCTTGGGGGTATCCTTTCTCTACGAGCAGTACGTC.

The chain links TRBV9 to TRBJ1-2; D is unclear. The germline V and J ends were trimmed by 1 base and 2 bases, with 6 bases remaining between them. The length of the CDR3 is 13 residues. The V gene's germline CDR1 is SGDLS and CDR2 YYNGEE. The CDR3 sequence is CASSVRENYGYTF. The CDR3 DNA sequence: TGTGCCAGCAGCGTACGGGAGAACTATGGCTACACCTTC.

For the CDR3, the DNA is TGTGCCAGCAGAACTAGTGTAGATACGCAGTATTTT. Translation: CASRTSVDTQYF. The rearrangement links TRBV2 to TRBJ2-3, with a weak D call TRBD2 (5 bases). Germline V gives CDR1 SNHLY, CDR2 FYNNEI. The CDR3 loop spans 12 amino acids. V was clipped by 6 bases and J by 5 bases, with 9 bases between them.

The genes are TRBV20-1 and TRBJ1-1, with unresolved D. The CDR3 contains 14 residues. Between the trimmed V and J ends, which lost 6 bases and 1 base, there was a span of 15 bases. Germline V gene lookup returns CDR1 DFQATT and CDR2 SNEGSKA (reference sequence). The CDR3 nucleotides read TGCAGTGCAGGGAAGAATCCGCGGAACACTGAAGCTTTCTTT. Translated, it gives CSAGKNPRNTEAFF.

Regarding this clonotype: A read error is possible here, since a much larger clone lies one base away. The CDR3 loop is CASSVQDRDTDTQYF. The CDR3 DNA reads as TGCGCCAGCAGCGTCCAGGACAGGGACACAGATACGCAGTATTTT. This chain joins TRBV4-3 and TRBJ2-3; 8 bases match TRBD1. CDR3 length: 15 residues. V gave up 5 bases and J gave up 2 bases; unmatched junction bases: 6. CDR1 is LGHNA, CDR2 YSLEER, per germline.